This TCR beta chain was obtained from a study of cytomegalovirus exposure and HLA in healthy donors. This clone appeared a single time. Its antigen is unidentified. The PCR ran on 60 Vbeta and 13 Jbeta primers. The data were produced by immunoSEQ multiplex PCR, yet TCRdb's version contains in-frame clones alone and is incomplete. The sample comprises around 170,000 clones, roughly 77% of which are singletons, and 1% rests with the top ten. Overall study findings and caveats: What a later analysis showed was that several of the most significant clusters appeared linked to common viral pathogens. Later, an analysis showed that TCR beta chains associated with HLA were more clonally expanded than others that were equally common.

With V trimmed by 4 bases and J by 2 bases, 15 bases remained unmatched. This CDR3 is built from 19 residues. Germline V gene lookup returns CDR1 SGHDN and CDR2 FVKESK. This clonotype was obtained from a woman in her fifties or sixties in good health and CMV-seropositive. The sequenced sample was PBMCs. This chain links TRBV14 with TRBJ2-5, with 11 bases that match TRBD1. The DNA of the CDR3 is TGTGCCAGCAGCCCATACACGGACAGGGGGCTCCGAGGGCAAGAGACCCAGTACTTC. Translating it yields CASSPYTDRGLRGQETQYF.